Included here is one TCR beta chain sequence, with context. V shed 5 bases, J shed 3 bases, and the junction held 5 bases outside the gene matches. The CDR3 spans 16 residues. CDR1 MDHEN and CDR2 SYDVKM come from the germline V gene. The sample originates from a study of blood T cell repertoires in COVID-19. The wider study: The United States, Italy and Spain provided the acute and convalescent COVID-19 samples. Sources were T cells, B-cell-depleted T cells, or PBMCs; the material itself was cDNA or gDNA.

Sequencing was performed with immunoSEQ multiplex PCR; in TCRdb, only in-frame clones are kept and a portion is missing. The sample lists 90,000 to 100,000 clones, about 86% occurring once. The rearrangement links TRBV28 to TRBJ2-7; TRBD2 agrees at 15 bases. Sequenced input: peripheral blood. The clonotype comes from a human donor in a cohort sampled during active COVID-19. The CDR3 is CASSIGTSGGNYEQYF. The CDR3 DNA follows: TGTGCCAGCAGTATTGGGACTAGCGGGGGGAACTACGAGCAGTACTTC.